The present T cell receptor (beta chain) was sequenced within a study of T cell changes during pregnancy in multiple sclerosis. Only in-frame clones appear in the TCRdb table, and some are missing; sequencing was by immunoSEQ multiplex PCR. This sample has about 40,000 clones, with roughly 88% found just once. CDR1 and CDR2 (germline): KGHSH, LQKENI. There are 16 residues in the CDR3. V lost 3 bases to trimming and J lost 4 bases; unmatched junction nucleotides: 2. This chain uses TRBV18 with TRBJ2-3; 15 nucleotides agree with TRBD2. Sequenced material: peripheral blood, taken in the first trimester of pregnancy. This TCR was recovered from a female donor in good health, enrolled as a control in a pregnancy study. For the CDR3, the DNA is TGTGCCAGCTCACCCGGACTAGCGGGAGGGCCAGATACGCAGTATTTT. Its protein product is CASSPGLAGGPDTQYF.